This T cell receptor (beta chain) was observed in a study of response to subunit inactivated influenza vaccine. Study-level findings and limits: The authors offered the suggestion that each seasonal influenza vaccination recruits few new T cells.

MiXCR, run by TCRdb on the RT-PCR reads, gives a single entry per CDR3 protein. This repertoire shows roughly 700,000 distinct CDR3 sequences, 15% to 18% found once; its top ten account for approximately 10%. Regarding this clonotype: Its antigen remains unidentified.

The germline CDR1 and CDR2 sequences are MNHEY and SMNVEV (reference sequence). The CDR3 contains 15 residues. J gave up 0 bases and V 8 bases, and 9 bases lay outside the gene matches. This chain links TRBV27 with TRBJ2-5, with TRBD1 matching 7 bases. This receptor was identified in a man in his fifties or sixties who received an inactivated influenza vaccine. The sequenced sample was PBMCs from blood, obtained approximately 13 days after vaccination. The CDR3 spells CASRALTGYQETQYF. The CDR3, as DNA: TGTGCCAGCCGTGCTCTGACAGGGTACCAAGAGACCCAGTACTTC.